These T cell receptor beta chains were read from a single sample in a study of human T cells and chemical hapten exposure. TCRdb reprocessed the RACE reads with MiXCR, giving one entry per CDR3 protein. The sample has over 35,000 distinct CDR3 sequences, under 4.5% seen once. The material was whole blood, obtained in connection with sensitization to the hapten diphenylcyclopropenone (DPC). The receptors derive from a man aged 45-65 years with alopecia areata. Some clones in this sample may be carry-over from other donors' samples. CDR3s include the opening cysteine and the closing phenylalanine or tryptophan. Each record gives: V gene, J gene, clone size, CDR3 length, D gene, CDR3 protein, CDR3 DNA. A D gene is named only where the DNA matches it firmly. Only some rows state a clone size, as once, few, many or a class for expanded clones.

v_gene: TRBV11-1
j_gene: TRBJ2-6
abundance: many
len: 20
d_gene: .
CDR3aa: CASSLAPSIYKDSGANVLTF
CDR3nt: TGTGCCAGCAGCTTAGCGCCGTCCATCTATAAAGACTCTGGGGCCAACGTCCTGACTTTC

v_gene: TRBV30
j_gene: TRBJ1-2
abundance: .
len: 16
d_gene: TRBD1
CDR3aa: CAWTTRTGGFPYGYTF
CDR3nt: TGTGCCTGGACAACAAGGACAGGGGGCTTCCCCTATGGCTACACCTTC

v_gene: TRBV6-5
j_gene: TRBJ1-5
abundance: many
len: 14
d_gene: .
CDR3aa: CASSSLQSNQPQHF
CDR3nt: TGTGCCAGCAGTTCGTTACAGAGCAATCAGCCCCAGCATTTT

v_gene: TRBV6-1
j_gene: TRBJ1-5
abundance: many
len: 18
d_gene: .
CDR3aa: CASSILAGQPNSNQPQHF
CDR3nt: TGTGCCAGCAGTATCTTAGCAGGCCAGCCTAATAGCAATCAGCCCCAGCATTTT

v_gene: TRBV7-9
j_gene: TRBJ2-1
abundance: .
len: 16
d_gene: .
CDR3aa: CASSLLLAESYNEQFF
CDR3nt: TGTGCCAGCAGCTTACTCCTAGCTGAGTCCTACAATGAGCAGTTCTTC

v_gene: TRBV6-6
j_gene: TRBJ1-5
abundance: many
len: 14
d_gene: .
CDR3aa: CASSYGGGNQPQHF
CDR3nt: TGTGCCAGCAGTTATGGGGGTGGCAATCAGCCCCAGCATTTT

v_gene: TRBV5-1
j_gene: TRBJ2-5
abundance: many
len: 14
d_gene: .
CDR3aa: CASSLSWTQETQYF
CDR3nt: TGCGCCAGCAGCTTGTCCTGGACCCAAGAGACCCAGTACTTC

v_gene: TRBV14
j_gene: TRBJ2-5
abundance: many
len: 14
d_gene: TRBD2
CDR3aa: CASSPIAGGETQYF
CDR3nt: TGTGCCAGCAGCCCCATAGCGGGAGGAGAGACCCAGTACTTC

v_gene: TRBV28
j_gene: TRBJ2-1
abundance: many
len: 13
d_gene: .
CDR3aa: CASSLEVYNEQFF
CDR3nt: TGTGCCAGCAGTCTCGAAGTCTACAATGAGCAGTTCTTC

v_gene: TRBV27
j_gene: TRBJ2-5
abundance: many
len: 14
d_gene: TRBD2
CDR3aa: CASSYAGVRETQYF
CDR3nt: TGTGCCAGCAGTTACGCGGGGGTAAGAGAGACCCAGTACTTC

v_gene: TRBV4-1
j_gene: TRBJ1-1
abundance: few
len: 14
d_gene: .
CDR3aa: CASSQDFSQRGAFF
CDR3nt: TGCGCCAGCAGCCAAGATTTTTCCCAGCGGGGGGCTTTCTTT

v_gene: TRBV28
j_gene: TRBJ2-5
abundance: medium-sized
len: 17
d_gene: .
CDR3aa: CASSSLGGQSFQETQYF
CDR3nt: TGTGCCAGCAGTTCTCTGGGGGGCCAAAGTTTTCAAGAGACCCAGTACTTC

v_gene: TRBV20-1
j_gene: TRBJ1-1
abundance: many
len: 12
d_gene: .
CDR3aa: CSAKPGGPEAFF
CDR3nt: TGCAGTGCTAAGCCCGGGGGCCCTGAAGCTTTCTTT

v_gene: TRBV3-1
j_gene: TRBJ1-1
abundance: many
len: 12
d_gene: .
CDR3aa: CASSQMNTEAFF
CDR3nt: TGTGCCAGCAGCCAAATGAACACTGAAGCTTTCTTT

v_gene: TRBV7-2
j_gene: TRBJ1-5
abundance: many
len: 13
d_gene: .
CDR3aa: CASSLSRVQPQHF
CDR3nt: TGTGCCAGCAGCTTATCCAGGGTTCAGCCCCAGCATTTT

v_gene: TRBV12-3/TRBV12-4
j_gene: TRBJ1-2
abundance: many
len: 15
d_gene: .
CDR3aa: CASRTSGGINYGYTF
CDR3nt: TGTGCCAGCAGGACAAGCGGAGGGATTAACTATGGCTACACCTTC

v_gene: TRBV27
j_gene: TRBJ2-5
abundance: many
len: 16
d_gene: TRBD2
CDR3aa: CASSLEASGRSETQYF
CDR3nt: TGTGCCAGCAGTTTAGAGGCTAGCGGGAGGTCGGAGACCCAGTACTTC

v_gene: TRBV6-4
j_gene: TRBJ2-3
abundance: many
len: 13
d_gene: .
CDR3aa: CASSRDSTDTQYF
CDR3nt: TGTGCCAGCAGCCGAGACAGCACAGATACGCAGTATTTT

v_gene: TRBV12-3/TRBV12-4
j_gene: TRBJ2-4
abundance: few
len: 15
d_gene: .
CDR3aa: CASSSEDLAKNIQYF
CDR3nt: TGTGCCAGCAGTTCCGAGGACTTAGCCAAAAACATTCAGTACTTC

v_gene: TRBV20-1
j_gene: TRBJ2-7
abundance: many
len: 14
d_gene: .
CDR3aa: CSAPIPGRTNEQYF
CDR3nt: TGCAGTGCCCCAATCCCCGGGAGAACGAACGAGCAGTACTTC

v_gene: TRBV28
j_gene: TRBJ2-3
abundance: .
len: 15
d_gene: TRBD2
CDR3aa: CASSFTSGIRNTQYF
CDR3nt: TGTGCCAGCAGTTTTACTAGCGGGATACGTAATACGCAGTATTTT

v_gene: TRBV24-1
j_gene: TRBJ2-1
abundance: many
len: 19
d_gene: TRBD2
CDR3aa: CATSDPTSGRALAYNEQFF
CDR3nt: TGTGCCACCAGTGATCCGACTAGCGGGAGGGCCCTCGCCTACAATGAGCAGTTCTTC

v_gene: TRBV29-1
j_gene: TRBJ2-2
abundance: many
len: 13
d_gene: .
CDR3aa: CSVEGFNTGELFF
CDR3nt: TGCAGCGTTGAAGGCTTCAACACCGGGGAGCTGTTTTTT

v_gene: TRBV12-3/TRBV12-4
j_gene: TRBJ1-4
abundance: many
len: 14
d_gene: TRBD1
CDR3aa: CASSSQGFAEKLFF
CDR3nt: TGTGCCAGCAGCTCACAGGGGTTCGCAGAAAAACTGTTTTTT

v_gene: TRBV20-1
j_gene: TRBJ2-7
abundance: many
len: 14
d_gene: TRBD2
CDR3aa: CSARRTSGTDEQYF
CDR3nt: TGCAGTGCTAGGCGGACTAGCGGGACTGACGAGCAGTACTTC

v_gene: TRBV2
j_gene: TRBJ1-1
abundance: few
len: 15
d_gene: TRBD1
CDR3aa: CASERDRVMNTEAFF
CDR3nt: TGTGCCAGCGAAAGGGACAGGGTGATGAACACTGAAGCTTTCTTT

v_gene: TRBV20-1
j_gene: TRBJ2-7
abundance: few
len: 14
d_gene: .
CDR3aa: CSATRQLTSYEQYF
CDR3nt: TGCAGTGCTACAAGACAGTTGACGTCCTACGAGCAGTACTTC

v_gene: TRBV6-1
j_gene: TRBJ2-7
abundance: .
len: 15
d_gene: TRBD1
CDR3aa: CASTVDRHRSYEQYF
CDR3nt: TGTGCCAGCACTGTGGACAGGCACCGCTCCTACGAGCAGTACTTC

v_gene: TRBV24-1
j_gene: TRBJ2-2
abundance: many
len: 15
d_gene: TRBD1
CDR3aa: CATSVNIQGIGELFF
CDR3nt: TGTGCCACCAGTGTCAATATACAGGGGATCGGGGAGCTGTTTTTT

v_gene: TRBV4-1
j_gene: TRBJ1-5
abundance: many
len: 17
d_gene: TRBD1
CDR3aa: CASSQLGTGERNQPQHF
CDR3nt: TGCGCCAGCAGCCAACTGGGGACAGGAGAACGCAATCAGCCCCAGCATTTT

v_gene: TRBV28
j_gene: TRBJ2-5
abundance: many
len: 14
d_gene: TRBD1
CDR3aa: CASSLTRDRGRGYF
CDR3nt: TGTGCCAGCAGTTTAACTCGGGACAGGGGTCGGGGGTACTTC

v_gene: TRBV29-1
j_gene: TRBJ2-1
abundance: many
len: 13
d_gene: .
CDR3aa: CSVVQGSYNEQFF
CDR3nt: TGCAGCGTTGTCCAGGGAAGTTACAATGAGCAGTTCTTC

v_gene: TRBV7-3
j_gene: TRBJ2-3
abundance: many
len: 15
d_gene: .
CDR3aa: CASSLGGGRTDTQYF
CDR3nt: TGTGCCAGCAGCTTAGGGGGGGGGCGGACAGATACGCAGTATTTT